Listed below are T cell receptor beta chains from one sample, sequenced in a study of T cell repertoires in cytomegalovirus infection. TCRdb called the reads again in MiXCR, with one record for every CDR3 protein. The profile covers tens of thousands of distinct CDR3 sequences, with roughly 21% appearing a single time and 65% to 75% taken by the ten largest. Their cognate antigens are unknown. The sample was CD8+ T cells from cultured PBMCs, taken from culture after CMV antigen stimulation. Every receptor here comes from a human donor in good health (CMV status not recorded). Some clones in this sample may be carry-over from other donors' samples. Both conserved end residues are part of each CDR3. A D gene is named only where the DNA matches it firmly. Size tells how often a clone was seen (once, few, many) or the class of an expanded clone, and some rows leave it out.

>NA|TRBJ2-6|few|TRBV6-1
TGTGCCAGCAGTTATGGGGAATTCTCTGGGGCCAACGTCCTGACTTTC
CASSYGEFSGANVLTF
>NA|TRBJ2-7|few|TRBV5-4
TGTGCCAGCAGCTTAGGCCATACCCAAAGGGAGCAGTACTTC
CASSLGHTQREQYF
>TRBD1|TRBJ1-1|NA|TRBV7-9
TGTGCCAGCAGCTCAGACAGGGATCTGCACACTGAAGCTTTCTTT
CASSSDRDLHTEAFF
>TRBD1|TRBJ1-5|NA|TRBV7-2
TGTGCCAGCAGTCGACAAGGGGGCGCGGGTCGTTTTAATCAGCCCCAGCATTTT
CASSRQGGAGRFNQPQHF
>NA|TRBJ2-7|few|TRBV7-8
TGTGCCAGCAGCCCCCGGGACACCGCCTACGAGCAGTACTTC
CASSPRDTAYEQYF
>NA|TRBJ1-1|NA|TRBV27
TGTGCCAGCAGTCCACCGGGGAGGGAGAACACTGAAGCTTTCTTT
CASSPPGRENTEAFF
>NA|TRBJ1-2|few|TRBV13
TGTGCCAGCAGCCCACACGGAGATGGTCCGATCACCCTCTATGGCTACACCTTC
CASSPHGDGPITLYGYTF
>NA|TRBJ1-2|NA|TRBV19
TGTGCCAGTAGTATATGGCAGTCTGACTATGGCTACACCTTC
CASSIWQSDYGYTF
>NA|TRBJ1-2|many|TRBV10-3
TGTGCCATCATGGAAGGGGCCTATGGCTACACCTTC
CAIMEGAYGYTF
>NA|TRBJ2-1|NA|TRBV5-5
TGTGCCAGCAGCCCAATAGGGACCGAAGCAAGCTCCTACAATGAGCAGTTCTTC
CASSPIGTEASSYNEQFF
>NA|TRBJ2-2|NA|TRBV28
TGTGCCAGCAGGGGGGGACCCGGGGAGCTGTTTTTT
CASRGGPGELFF
>NA|TRBJ1-1|few|TRBV2
TGTGCCAGCAGTGAATCGGCATCTCGTTGGGGCACTGAAGCTTTCTTT
CASSESASRWGTEAFF
>NA|TRBJ1-1|NA|TRBV7-6
TGTGCCAGCAGCCCAAGGACAGCCGTGAACACTGAAGCTTTCTTT
CASSPRTAVNTEAFF
>NA|TRBJ1-5|NA|TRBV6-1
TGTGCCAGCCTCACTAGTGGCAGGCTTAATCAGCCCCAGCATTTT
CASLTSGRLNQPQHF
>NA|TRBJ1-2|NA|TRBV15
TGTGCCACCAGCAGAGATGGAGGTGGCTACACCTTC
CATSRDGGGYTF
>NA|TRBJ2-7|NA|TRBV7-2
TGTGCCAGCAGCTTTACCGGGACAAGTAACTACGAGCAGTACTTC
CASSFTGTSNYEQYF
>NA|TRBJ1-1|few|TRBV7-8
TGTGCCAGCAGCTCCACAATTGATGGCACTGAAGCTTTCTTT
CASSSTIDGTEAFF
>TRBD1|TRBJ1-2|medium-sized|TRBV5-6
TGTGCCGCTGGGGCAGGGGGATCCTATGGCTACACCTTC
CAAGAGGSYGYTF
>NA|TRBJ1-5|few|TRBV7-8
TGTGCCAGCAGCGACCAGACAGTGCAGCCCCAGCATTTT
CASSDQTVQPQHF
>TRBD2|TRBJ2-3|NA|TRBV5-4
TGTGCCGGAAAAGCGGGAGGCTTAGCAGATACGCAGTATTTT
CAGKAGGLADTQYF
>TRBD1|TRBJ1-2|NA|TRBV14
TGTGCCAGCAGCCAAGGACAGGGTTTTGGCTACACCTTC
CASSQGQGFGYTF
>NA|TRBJ2-5|NA|TRBV7-8
TGTGCCAGCAGCTTAGCCGGACCTGGGGTCGAGACCCAGTACTTC
CASSLAGPGVETQYF
>TRBD1|TRBJ2-2|NA|TRBV14
TGTGCCAGCAGCCAAACGGGACAGCTGAACACCGGGGAGCTGTTTTTT
CASSQTGQLNTGELFF
>NA|TRBJ2-4|NA|TRBV6-6
TGTGCCAGCAGCCAAGACAGAAGGGAGGCCAAAAACATTCAGTACTTC
CASSQDRREAKNIQYF
>NA|TRBJ2-7|NA|TRBV7-6
TGTGCCAGCAGCTTAGGCGGGGCCGACTACGAGCAGTACTTC
CASSLGGADYEQYF
>NA|TRBJ2-3|once|TRBV10-2
TGCGCCAGCAGTGAGTCAAATACGGCAGGCCTTAACACAGATACGCAGTATTTT
CASSESNTAGLNTDTQYF
>NA|TRBJ1-2|NA|TRBV4-1
TGCGCCAGCAGCCAGCAAACCAGGGCTAACTATGGCTACACCTTC
CASSQQTRANYGYTF
>NA|TRBJ1-1|NA|TRBV4-1
TGCGCCAGCAGCCAGAGGGGGGGGACTGAAGCTTTCTTT
CASSQRGGTEAFF
>NA|TRBJ1-2|few|TRBV6-1
TGTGCCAGCAGTGAAATCAAGGGTGGAGGTGGCTACACCTTC
CASSEIKGGGGYTF
>TRBD1|TRBJ2-7|few|TRBV13
TGTGCCAGCAGCTTATCGGGACAGGGGTTCTACGAGCAGTACTTC
CASSLSGQGFYEQYF
>NA|TRBJ1-5|NA|TRBV19
TGTGCCAGTAGAAGTCCCACGGGGTATAATCAGCCCCAGCATTTT
CASRSPTGYNQPQHF
>NA|TRBJ2-7|NA|TRBV7-6
TGTGCCAGCAGCTTACCTCCTGCAGTAACCGGGACGGGCTCCTACGAGCAGTACTTC
CASSLPPAVTGTGSYEQYF
>TRBD1|TRBJ1-1|few|TRBV6-6
TGTGCCAGCAGTTACGAGGGGACAGGGGGGAACACTGAAGCTTTCTTT
CASSYEGTGGNTEAFF
>NA|TRBJ2-1|NA|TRBV9
TGTGCCAGCAGCGTAGAGGGCCAGAGCTCCTACAATGAGCAGTTCTTC
CASSVEGQSSYNEQFF
>TRBD1|TRBJ2-7|few|TRBV7-2
TGTGCCAGCAGCCTGACAGGGTCGGGGGAGCAGTACTTC
CASSLTGSGEQYF
>NA|TRBJ2-7|NA|TRBV7-2
TGTGCCAGCAGCTTAGCGTTCTACGAGCAGTACTTC
CASSLAFYEQYF
>NA|TRBJ1-1|few|TRBV28
TGTGCCAGCAGGCTTGGGGCTGAAGCTTTCTTT
CASRLGAEAFF